This is a list of T cell receptor beta chains from one sample in a study of T-cell memory formation after mild COVID-19. TCRdb fed the 5' RACE reads into MiXCR, producing one record per CDR3 protein. In the table there are 450,000 or so distinct CDR3 sequences, around 19% of which are singletons. The sample was PBMCs or a T cell subset sorted from them (not recorded which). The receptors derive from an adult woman who had mild COVID-19 (a few samples of this study predate the infection). Cell type and time point are not known. CDR3s include the opening cysteine and the closing phenylalanine or tryptophan. The D gene is left open where the match is weak. Clone size is not always given. Where it is, it says once, few, many or a class for expanded clones.

V	J	size	D	length	DNA	CDR3
TRBV7-3	TRBJ1-1	-	-	13	TGTGCCAGCAGCCAATATTCAGGATTAGAAGCTTTCTTT	CASSQYSGLEAFF
TRBV9	TRBJ1-1	-	-	14	TGTGCCAGCAGTGGACCTTCAGGGCTGGGGGAAGCTTTCTTT	CASSGPSGLGEAFF
TRBV4-1	TRBJ1-2	few	-	16	TGCGCCAGCAGCCAAGTCGGTACAGACCAATGGTATGGCTACACCTTC	CASSQVGTDQWYGYTF
TRBV27	TRBJ2-7	few	TRBD2	14	TGTGCCAGCAGTTTTAGCCGGGAGGGGTACGAGCAGTACTTC	CASSFSREGYEQYF
TRBV9	TRBJ2-3	many	TRBD2	13	TGTGCCAGCAGGGGGGGGGATGCAGTTACGCAGTATTTT	CASRGGDAVTQYF
TRBV3-1	TRBJ2-2	-	-	14	TGTGCCAGCAGCCAGGGGGGGCCGAACGGGGAGCTGTTTTTT	CASSQGGPNGELFF
TRBV2	TRBJ2-2	few	-	13	TGTGCCACCCAGGGGTGGAGGACCGGGGAGCTGTTTTTT	CATQGWRTGELFF
TRBV4-1	TRBJ2-1	few	TRBD2	16	TGCGCCAGCAGCCAACGGACTAGCGGGGGAAAGGATGAGCAGTTCTTC	CASSQRTSGGKDEQFF
TRBV3-1	TRBJ2-1	few	TRBD2	16	TGTGCCAGCAGTTTCGGGACTAGCGGGCTTTACAATGAGCAGTTCTTC	CASSFGTSGLYNEQFF
TRBV9	TRBJ2-7	-	TRBD1	16	TGTGCCAGCAGCCACGGCCAAGACAGGGACTCCTACGAGCAGTACTTC	CASSHGQDRDSYEQYF